The 9 T cell receptor beta chains in this list originate from one sample, sequenced in a study of T cells in women clearing cervical HPV infection. Clones were read by immunoSEQ multiplex PCR, and TCRdb kept only the in-frame ones, dropping some. This sample contains around 30,000 clones. The sample taken for sequencing was blood buffy coat. These receptors all stem from a woman aged 18-69 years with a cervical HPV16 infection that either progressed to CIN3+ or cleared (not recorded which).

Turning to this clone: The DNA ends 3 residues before the CDR3 does, and the rest of the CDR3 is filled in from the germline J gene. The rearrangement joins TRBV2 to TRBJ2-1; a possible D gene is TRBD1 (5 bases). The CDR3 has 11 amino acids. From germline, CDR1 is SNHLY and CDR2 FYNNEI. V shed 10 bases and J shed 9 bases, with 13 bases lying between them. The CDR3: CATQTGLEQFF. The CDR3 bases that were read are TGTGCCACCCAAACAGGTCTTGAG.

A remark on this clone: The CDR3 goes on 3 residues after the read ends, and that part is filled in from the germline J gene. V and J are TRBV5-5 and TRBJ2-7; the D is unclear. Germline V gene lookup returns CDR1 SGHKS and CDR2 YYEKEE (reference sequence). With 2 bases removed from V and 3 bases from J, the gap between germline ends came to 9 bases. The CDR3 sequence is 13 residues long. The CDR3 reads CASSLPHSYEQYF. CDR3 DNA, as far as it was read: TGTGCCAGCAGCTTACCCCACAGCTACGAG.

Concerning this clone: The read ends 3 residues shy of where the CDR3 ends; the end is completed using the germline J gene. The chain employs TRBV29-1 and TRBJ2-5, with 8 nucleotides matching TRBD1. Losses at the gene ends were 6 bases for V and 0 bases for J; bases not matched to a gene: 3. Germline lookup yields CDR1 SQVTM and CDR2 ANQGSEA. CDR3 length: 13 amino acids. CDR3 sequence reads: CSVSGQDQETQYF. The sequenced part of the CDR3 DNA is TGCAGCGTATCGGGACAGGACCAAGAGACC.

Comment on this clone: The read halts 3 residues ahead of the CDR3 end, with the missing end drawn from the germline J gene. V gene TRBV29-1 combines with J gene TRBJ2-1; 10 bases are a match to TRBD2. J was trimmed by 4 bases and V by 2 bases; bases with no gene match: 2. This CDR3 has 14 amino acids. Germline-derived CDR1 and CDR2 are SQVTM and ANQGSEA. Partial CDR3 DNA: TGCAGCGTTGAAAGAGCGGGAGGGTACAATGAG. Translating it yields CSVERAGGYNE. The whole CDR3 sequence reads CSVERAGGYNEQFF.

With regard to this clone: With the read ending 3 residues before the CDR3 end, the germline J gene is used to fill in that end. The chain has TRBV30 and TRBJ2-5; D remains unclear. V lost 1 base to trimming and J lost 3 bases, with 15 bases between them. CDR3 length: 15 residues. In germline, CDR1 is GTSNPN, CDR2 SVGIG (reference sequence). The CDR3 sequence is CAWSGKTRSKETQYF. Incomplete CDR3 DNA: TGTGCCTGGAGTGGGAAGACACGGTCTAAAGAGACC.

Of note for this clone: The read finishes 3 residues shy of the CDR3 end, and the germline J gene is used to complete it. The J gene is TRBJ1-3, the V gene TRBV30; D is uncertain. CDR3 length equals 12 residues. The germline CDR1 and CDR2 sequences are GTSNPN and SVGIG (reference sequence). Trimming stripped 0 bases from V and 6 bases from J, with 6 bases between. The CDR3 loop is CAWSVLENTIYF. CDR3 bases read: TGTGCCTGGAGTGTACTAGAAAACACC.

Turning to this clone: Read coverage stops 3 residues before the CDR3 terminus; the germline J gene supplies the remainder. The genes are TRBV10-1 and TRBJ2-5; D gene unclear. CDR1 is WNHNN and CDR2 is SYGVQD in the germline V gene (reference sequence). This CDR3 spans 15 amino acids. Trimming left V 5 bases short and J 3 bases short, with 16 bases between. CDR3 protein: CASSRGTLTKETQYF. CDR3 DNA (partial): TGCGCCAGCAGTCGCGGCACACTAACTAAAGAGACC.

With regard to this clone: The read ends 3 residues shy of where the CDR3 ends; the end is completed using the germline J gene. J is TRBJ2-3 and V is TRBV11-2; 8 nucleotides agree with TRBD2. CDR1 and CDR2 from the germline V gene are SGHAT and FQNNGV. This CDR3 is 15 amino acids long. The V segment lost 5 bases and the J segment 2 bases; nucleotides outside the gene matches: 6. Incomplete CDR3 DNA: TGTGCCAGCAGCGGCCCGGGACTAGTCACAGATACG. Encoded protein: CASSGPGLVTDT. The full CDR3 sequence reads CASSGPGLVTDTQYF.

The chain's CDR3 is CASSLVGANEQYF. The sequenced CDR3 bases are TGCGCCAGCAGCTTGGTAGGGGCCAACGAG. This chain links TRBV5-1 with TRBJ2-7; TRBD1 might be the D (5 bases). Read sequence stops 3 residues before the CDR3 end, and the germline J gene provides the missing end. V lost 0 bases and J lost 5, with 9 bases in between. CDR1 is SGHRS, CDR2 YFSETQ, per germline. This CDR3 region has 13 residues.